This T cell receptor (beta chain) originates from a study of early T cells in non-severe SARS-CoV-2 infection. For the study at large: Sequenced material consisted of bulk RNA (from unsorted whole blood), and chains were unpaired. The study, taken as a whole, reports: Private and CD4 specificities were missed by VDJdb matching, which favored anti-spike CD8 responses.

The CDR3 loop spans 14 amino acids. Per germline, CDR1 DFQATT and CDR2 SNEGSKA (reference sequence). Trimming at V came to 3 bases and at J to 11 bases, leaving 11 bases not matched to a gene. The sample holds a few counts of this clonotype. Its antigen is unidentified. Separate cDNA molecules each had unique molecular identifiers attached to them. MiXCR, run by TCRdb on the 5' RACE reads, gives a single entry per CDR3 protein. In the table there are about 76,000 distinct CDR3 sequences, about 10% of which are singletons. The sequence was obtained from an adult who was a healthcare worker with PCR-confirmed SARS-CoV-2 infection or an uninfected control (not recorded which). Sequenced input: whole blood. The gene calls are TRBV20-1 and TRBJ2-3; TRBD2 matches at 10 bases. The CDR3: CSASSGGFWEGQYF. CDR3 nucleotides: TGCAGTGCTAGTAGCGGGGGGTTCTGGGAAGGGCAGTATTTT.